Presented here are 2 T cell receptor beta chains from one specimen sequenced in a study of T-cell memory formation after mild COVID-19. TCRdb passed the 5' RACE reads through MiXCR, listing each CDR3 protein once. The data hold around 340,000 distinct CDR3 sequences, with approximately 15% observed a single time. Material for sequencing was PBMCs or a T cell subset sorted from them (not recorded which). All receptors derive from a man younger than 30 who had mild COVID-19 (a few samples of this study predate the infection). Cell type and time point are not known.

CDR3 DNA sequence: TGCGCCAGCAGTCAACCACCGACAGAGTCGACAACTAATGAAAAACTGTTTTTT. This gives the protein CASSQPPTESTTNEKLFF. V and J are TRBV23-1 and TRBJ1-4; tentatively, D is TRBD1 (5 bases). TRBV23-1 is given ORF status, its function remaining uncertain. Trimming removed 2 bases at V and 0 bases at J, with 16 bases between. The CDR3 consists of 18 residues.

This clonotype was seen ten or more times. DNA of the CDR3: TGCGCCAGCAGCCAGTCCCGGGACCCTCCTTATACGCAGTATTTT. Residues: CASSQSRDPPYTQYF. The V gene is TRBV4-3, the J gene TRBJ2-3; possibly TRBD1 or TRBD2 for D (5 bases each). The germline CDR1 and CDR2 sequences are LGHNA and YSLEER. This CDR3 has 15 amino acids. The V end was cut by 3 bases, the J end by 7 bases, with 17 bases between.